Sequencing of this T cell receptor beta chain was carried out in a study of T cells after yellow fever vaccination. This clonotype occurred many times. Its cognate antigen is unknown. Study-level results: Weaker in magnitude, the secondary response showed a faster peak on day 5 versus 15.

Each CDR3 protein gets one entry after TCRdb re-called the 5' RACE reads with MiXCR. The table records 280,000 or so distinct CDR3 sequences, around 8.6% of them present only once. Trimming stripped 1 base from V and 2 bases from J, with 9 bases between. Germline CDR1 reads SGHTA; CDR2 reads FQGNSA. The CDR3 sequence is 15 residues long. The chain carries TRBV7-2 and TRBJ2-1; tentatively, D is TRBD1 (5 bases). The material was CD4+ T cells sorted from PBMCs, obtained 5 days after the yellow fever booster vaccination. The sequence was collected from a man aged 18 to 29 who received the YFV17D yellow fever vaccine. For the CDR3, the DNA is TGTGCCAGCAGCTTAGATAGGGGTCCCTACAATGAGCAGTTCTTC. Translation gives CASSLDRGPYNEQFF.